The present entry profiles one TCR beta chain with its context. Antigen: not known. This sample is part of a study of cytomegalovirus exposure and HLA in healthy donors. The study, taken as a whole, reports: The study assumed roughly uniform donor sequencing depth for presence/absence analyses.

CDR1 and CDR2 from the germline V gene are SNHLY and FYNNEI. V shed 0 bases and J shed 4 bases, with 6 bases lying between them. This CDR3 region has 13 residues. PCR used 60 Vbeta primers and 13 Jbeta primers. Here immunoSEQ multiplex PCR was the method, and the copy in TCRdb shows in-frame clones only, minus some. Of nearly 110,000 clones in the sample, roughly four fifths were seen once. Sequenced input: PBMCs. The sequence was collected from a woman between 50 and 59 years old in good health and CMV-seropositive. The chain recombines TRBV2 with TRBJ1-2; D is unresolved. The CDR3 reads CASSEAQFYGYTF. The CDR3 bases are TGTGCCAGCAGTGAAGCGCAGTTCTATGGCTACACCTTC.